This T cell receptor beta chain emerged from a study of a mutant IDH1 vaccine in newly diagnosed glioma. Time point noted: week 47, end of study. Every vaccination contained 300 ug of the mutant IDH1 20-mer peptide and was paired with topical imiquimod. Patients had eight vaccinations, in weeks 1, 3, 5, 7, 11, 15, 19 and 23. Astrocytomas found in donors were new, WHO grade 3 or 4, IDH1-mutant and ATRX-lost. In the case of this clone: Its cognate antigen is unknown.

Repertoires were generated with immunoSEQ multiplex PCR, while TCRdb's copy carries only in-frame clones and drops some. The sample includes roughly 30,000 clones, approximately 84% of them seen just once. CDR3 length: 14 amino acids. Germline assignment: CDR1 KGHSH and CDR2 LQKENI. The V end lost 3 bases, the J end lost 5 bases, and 14 bases lay between the germline ends. The sequence came from a man aged 30-40 years with glioma. Material: PBMCs, obtained from a glioma patient whose treatment included an IDH1 peptide vaccine. The chain carries TRBV18 and TRBJ2-7, with D tentatively TRBD2 (7 bases). The CDR3 spells CASSPAGAGNEQYF. In nucleotides, the CDR3 is TGTGCCAGCTCACCCGCGGGGGCGGGGAACGAGCAGTACTTC.